This TCR beta chain was sequenced during a study of identical twins (dated by TCRdb to 2016 to 2017). As for the study more broadly: To test whether fetal clonotypes persist, this study deep-sequenced TCR alpha and beta repertoires from monozygotic twins, from unrelated adults of various ages, and from cord blood. Replicate twin experiments were performed at different times using different library preparation protocols to rule out contamination. Paper-wide results and their limitations: Invariant T cells such as MAIT and iNKT could partly confound zero-insertion analyses, although diverse VJ usage argued against such confounding for most clonotypes. Compared with coincidental sharing between unrelated individuals, out-of-frame TCR alpha sequences shared between twins had an excess of sequences with low generation probability. Conclusions relied on cross-sectional statistical analysis, since the same donors could not be followed over many years. Out-of-frame TCR alpha sharing in monozygotic twins was systematically underestimated by recombination models, whereas sharing between unrelated individuals was in agreement with the recombination models. In beta out-of-frame sequences, excess twin sharing was weaker, because having fewer shared sequences lowered the signal-to-noise ratio. Abundant cord blood beta clonotypes carried fewer insertions; young adult naive repertoires showed a weaker similar trend, while memory repertoires showed none.

This clonotype was recorded a few times. Its target antigen remains unknown. Base qualities are not at hand, and no much larger clone is one base apart. The CDR3 goes from the cysteine to the phenylalanine over 15 residues. Of all the DNA, just the CDR3 is kept, 45 bases in frame from base 1. Unmatched junction bases come to 16, with V trimmed by 2 bases and J by 13 bases. CDR1 SQVTM and CDR2 ANQGSEA were looked up in the germline V gene. Preparation of the library involved 5' RACE. Sequencing took place on an Illumina HiSeq 2000. Template switching introduced a universal primer binding site; the final cDNA contained a unique molecular identifier, enabling accurate counting of TCR cDNA molecules. Specific primers in the conserved constant-segment region were used to synthesize first-strand cDNA for the TCR alpha and beta chains. To control for contamination, every cDNA library carried two barcodes: a SMART-Mk sample barcode plus Illumina barcodes. Two successive PCR steps introduced TruSeq adapter sequences along with Illumina sample barcodes. The TCR alpha and beta cDNA libraries were sequenced on the Illumina HiSeq platform using custom primers. In the original analysis: Unique molecular identifiers were extracted from raw reads with MiGEC, and CDR3 positions were determined with MiXCR. Recombination models were inferred per individual with the repgenHMM and IGoR tools using an EM algorithm. Shared clonotypes were analyzed with the tcR package in R, and sharing was normalized by the product of cloneset sizes. To study raw recombination without the effects of thymic and clonal selection, out-of-frame nonproductive sequences were analyzed. The raw public data were reprocessed by TCRdb itself: fastp quality trimming at Q25, MiXCR clonotype calling, in-frame beta chains only. CDR3 protein duplicates are merged, each entry listing the most common genes and DNA. These V and J calls rely on TCRdb rather than the paper's analysis. This sample gives some 1,600,000 distinct CDR3 sequences in total; about 30% of them show up just once. The top ten constitute less than 0.35% of the sample.

Every donor was a healthy Caucasian. The clonotype originates from a newborn girl in good health. The chain is assembled from TRBV29-1 and TRBJ2-5, and TRBD2 matches 10 of the central bases. The sample taken for sequencing was cord blood. The nucleotide sequence reads TGCAGCGTTGAACTTAGCGGGGGGCGAGACCCAGGGGCGTACTTC. It is translated as CSVELSGGRDPGAYF.